These 10 T cell receptor beta chains were sequenced from one sample in a study of cytomegalovirus exposure and HLA in healthy donors. PCR amplification relied on 60 Vbeta primers (plus 13 Jbeta primers). Libraries were prepared by immunoSEQ multiplex PCR; TCRdb keeps only in-frame clonotypes and omits some of them. The sample has 65,000 to 95,000 clones; 60% to 85% are singletons. Specimen: PBMCs. These receptors originate from a male donor in good health and CMV-seropositive.

The chain couples TRBV7-9 to TRBJ2-1, with 7 positions matching TRBD1. Germline V gene data show CDR1 as SEHNR and CDR2 as FQNEAQ (reference sequence). The CDR3 spans 13 residues. Unmatched junction bases numbered 6, after V lost 5 bases and J lost 8 bases. The DNA of the CDR3 is TGTGCCAGCAGCGTTGCCGGGACAGATGAGCAGTTCTTC. Amino acid sequence: CASSVAGTDEQFF. Full variable domain (rest looked up from reference TRBV7-9 and TRBJ2-1): DTGVSQNPRHKITKRGQNVTFRCDPISEHNRLYWYRQTLGQGPEFLTYFQNEAQLEKSRLLSDRFSAERPKGSFSTLEIQRTEQGDSAMYLCASSVAGTDEQFFGPGTRLTVL.

The J gene is TRBJ1-6, the V gene TRBV7-2, with TRBD1 matching 10 bases. V was pared by 4 bases and J by 14 bases, with 8 bases of the junction left unmatched. Germline loops: CDR1 SGHTA, CDR2 FQGNSA. This CDR3 has 14 amino acids. DNA for the CDR3: TGTGCCAGCAGCTCCGACAGGGGGCGCGGTTCCCTCCACTTT. Encoded protein: CASSSDRGRGSLHF.

The V gene is TRBV6-4, the J gene TRBJ1-1, with D possibly being TRBD1 (5 bases). V shed 0 bases and J shed 4 bases, with 12 bases lying between them. CDR1 MRHNA and CDR2 SNTAGT come from the germline V gene. This CDR3 is 15 amino acids long. CDR3 region: CASSDSPGTSTEAFF. For the CDR3, the DNA is TGTGCCAGCAGTGACTCGCCAGGGACTAGCACTGAAGCTTTCTTT.

The chain joins TRBV28 to TRBJ2-5, with 13 bases that match TRBD2. TRBJ2-7 matches the DNA end more closely, so the J call is doubtful. Germline assignment: CDR1 MDHEN and CDR2 SYDVKM. The CDR3 totals 15 residues. DNA of the CDR3: TGTGCCAGCAGCCGCCCGACTAGCGGGGGGTACGAGCAGTACTTC. It codes for CASSRPTSGGYEQYF.

The chain carries TRBV11-2 and TRBJ1-2; no reliable D call. The CDR3 covers 14 residues. Germline assignment: CDR1 SGHAT and CDR2 FQNNGV. The ends were cut back, 1 base at V and 1 base at J, with 7 bases in the middle. For the CDR3, the DNA is TGTGCCAGCAGCTTAGCAGGTGTTAACTATGGCTACACCTTC. It codes for CASSLAGVNYGYTF. The full variable domain, completed using reference TRBV11-2 and TRBJ1-2, is EAGVAQSPRYKIIEKRQSVAFWCNPISGHATLYWYQQILGQGPKLLIQFQNNGVVDDSQLPKDRFSAERLKGVDSTLKIQPAKLEDSAVYLCASSLAGVNYGYTFGSGTRLTVV.

In its sample, this clone was seen once. This specimen includes other DNA sequences encoding the same CDR3. The chain has TRBV19 and TRBJ1-1; no reliable D call. Germline assignment: CDR1 LNHDA and CDR2 SQIVND (reference sequence). The CDR3 loop spans 14 amino acids. Between the trimmed V and J ends, which lost 1 base and 1 base, there was a span of 7 bases. The DNA of the CDR3 is TGTGCCAGTAGTATAGGATCCGGGAACACTGAAGCTTTCTTT. As protein: CASSIGSGNTEAFF.

This clone was seen just once. This chain joins TRBV15 and TRBJ1-3; a possible D gene is TRBD1 (5 bases). Looked up from germline, CDR1 is LNHNV and CDR2 is YYDKDF (reference sequence). The CDR3 loop spans 15 amino acids. V lost 8 bases, J lost 1 base, and 15 bases lay in between. CDR3 amino acids: CATPGGTVSGNTIYF. The CDR3 DNA reads TGTGCCACCCCGGGGGGAACCGTTTCTGGAAACACCATATATTTT.

J is TRBJ1-2 and V is TRBV9, with D possibly TRBD1 on 6 matching bases. V gave up 3 bases and J gave up 2 bases, with 14 bases separating them. Germline V lookup: CDR1 SGDLS, CDR2 YYNGEE. CDR3 size: 15 residues. CDR3 loop: CASSAHRTENYGYTF. In DNA, the CDR3 is TGTGCCAGCAGCGCCCACCGGACAGAAAACTATGGCTACACCTTC.

The rearrangement uses TRBV6-5 and TRBJ1-2, with D maybe TRBD1 (5 bases). CDR1 and CDR2 from the germline V gene are MNHEY and SVGAGI. The germline V and J ends were trimmed by 6 bases and 7 bases, with 15 bases remaining between them. CDR3 length: 13 residues. CDR3 region: CASSRSTRGGYTF. CDR3 bases: TGTGCCAGCAGCAGATCTACAAGGGGTGGCTACACCTTC.

This clone was picked up a small number of times. The chain recombines TRBV28 with TRBJ2-7, with TRBD1 identical over 7 bases. The CDR3 sequence is 13 residues long. From germline, CDR1 is MDHEN and CDR2 SYDVKM. Losses at the gene ends were 3 bases for V and 8 bases for J; bases not matched to a gene: 7. The CDR3 DNA follows: TGTGCCAGCAGTTTGCCAGGGGGAAGGAAGCAGTACTTC. Translating it yields CASSLPGGRKQYF.